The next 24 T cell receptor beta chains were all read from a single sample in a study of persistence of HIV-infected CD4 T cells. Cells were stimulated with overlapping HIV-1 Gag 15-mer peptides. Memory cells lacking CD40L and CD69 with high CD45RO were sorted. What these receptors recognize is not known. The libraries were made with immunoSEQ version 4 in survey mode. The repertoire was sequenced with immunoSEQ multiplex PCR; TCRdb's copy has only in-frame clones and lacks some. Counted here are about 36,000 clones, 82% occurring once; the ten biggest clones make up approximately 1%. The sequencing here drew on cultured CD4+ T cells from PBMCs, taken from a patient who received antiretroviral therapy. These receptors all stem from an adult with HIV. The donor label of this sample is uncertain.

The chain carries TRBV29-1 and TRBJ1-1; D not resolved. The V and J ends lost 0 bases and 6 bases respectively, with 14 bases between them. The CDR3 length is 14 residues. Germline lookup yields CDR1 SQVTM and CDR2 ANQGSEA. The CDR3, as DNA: TGCAGCGTTGAAGAGGAGGAAGGGAGCGCTGAAGCTTTCTTT. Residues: CSVEEEEGSAEAFF.

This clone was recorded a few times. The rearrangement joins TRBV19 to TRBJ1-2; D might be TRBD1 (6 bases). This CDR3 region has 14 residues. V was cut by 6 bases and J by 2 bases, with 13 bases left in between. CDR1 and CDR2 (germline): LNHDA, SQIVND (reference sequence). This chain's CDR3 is CASRTQTGNYGYTF. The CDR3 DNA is TGTGCCAGTAGAACCCAAACAGGGAACTATGGCTACACCTTC.

CDR3 in amino acids: CASSYSIAYQETQYF. The CDR3 DNA reads TGTGCCAGCAGTTACTCGATCGCGTACCAAGAGACCCAGTACTTC. J is TRBJ2-5 and V is TRBV6-2 or TRBV6-3; D gene uncertain. V shed 0 bases and J shed 0 bases, with 8 bases lying between them. Per the germline V gene, CDR1 is MNHEY and CDR2 is SVGEGT. The CDR3 runs 15 residues.

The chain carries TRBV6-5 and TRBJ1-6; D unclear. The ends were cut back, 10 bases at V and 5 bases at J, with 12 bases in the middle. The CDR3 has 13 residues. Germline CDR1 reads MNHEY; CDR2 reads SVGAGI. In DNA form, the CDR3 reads TGTGCCACCCTAAGGACCAATAATTCACCCCTCCACTTT. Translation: CATLRTNNSPLHF.

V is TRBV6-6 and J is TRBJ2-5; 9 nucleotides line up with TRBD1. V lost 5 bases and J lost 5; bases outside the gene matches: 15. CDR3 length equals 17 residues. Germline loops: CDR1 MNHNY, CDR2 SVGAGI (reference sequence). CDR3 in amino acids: CASSQGRNRGLGETQYF. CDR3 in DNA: TGTGCCAGCAGTCAGGGTCGAAACAGGGGGCTGGGGGAGACCCAGTACTTC.

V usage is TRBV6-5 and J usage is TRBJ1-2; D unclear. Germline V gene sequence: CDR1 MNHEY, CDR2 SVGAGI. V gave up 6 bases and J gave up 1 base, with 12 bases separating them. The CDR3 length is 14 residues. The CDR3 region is CASSPQTVNYGYTF. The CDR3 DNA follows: TGTGCCAGCAGCCCCCAAACAGTTAACTATGGCTACACCTTC.

CDR3 in DNA: TGTGCCAGCAGTCCCGGGACTAGCGGGAGCTACGAGCAGTACGTC. As protein: CASSPGTSGSYEQYV. The V call is TRBV27, the J call TRBJ2-7; 14 positions agree with TRBD2. J was trimmed by 3 bases and V by 5 bases; bases with no gene match: 3. Germline V gene data show CDR1 as MNHEY and CDR2 as SMNVEV (reference sequence). The CDR3 consists of 15 residues.

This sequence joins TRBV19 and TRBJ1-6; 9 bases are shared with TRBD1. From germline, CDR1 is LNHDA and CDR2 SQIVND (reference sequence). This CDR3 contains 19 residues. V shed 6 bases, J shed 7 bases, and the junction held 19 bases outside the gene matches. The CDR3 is CASSRGLQGAGTANSPLHF. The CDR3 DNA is TGTGCCAGTAGCCGAGGGTTACAGGGGGCGGGTACAGCGAATTCACCCCTCCACTTT.

This CDR3 reads CSASRFATQETQYF. The CDR3 DNA is TGCAGTGCTAGTCGCTTCGCTACTCAAGAGACCCAGTACTTC. The J gene is TRBJ2-5, the V gene TRBV20-1; unclear D gene. The CDR3 contains 14 residues. CDR1 and CDR2 from the germline V gene are DFQATT and SNEGSKA (reference sequence). V lost 3 bases and J 2 bases, leaving 13 bases between the germline ends.

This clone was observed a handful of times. CDR3 sequence (DNA): TGTGCCAGCAGCCCCGGGACAGGGGGCCAGCCCCAGCATTTT. It is translated as CASSPGTGGQPQHF. V is TRBV7-6 and J is TRBJ1-5; 12 nucleotides agree with TRBD1. Germline CDR1 and CDR2: SGHVS and FNYEAQ. The CDR3 has 14 amino acids. The ends lost 5 bases at V and 7 bases at J; junction bases unmatched: 3.

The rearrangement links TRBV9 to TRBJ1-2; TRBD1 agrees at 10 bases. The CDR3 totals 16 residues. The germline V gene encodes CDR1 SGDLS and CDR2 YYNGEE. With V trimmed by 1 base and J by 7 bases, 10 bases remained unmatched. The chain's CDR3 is CASSVFDQTGGSGYTF. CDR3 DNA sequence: TGTGCCAGCAGCGTATTCGACCAGACAGGGGGCTCTGGCTACACCTTC.

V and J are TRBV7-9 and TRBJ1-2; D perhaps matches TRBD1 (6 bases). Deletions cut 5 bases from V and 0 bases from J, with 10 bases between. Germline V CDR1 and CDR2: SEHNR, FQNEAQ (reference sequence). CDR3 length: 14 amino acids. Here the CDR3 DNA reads TGTGCCAGCAGCCTCCAGGGGACTAACTATGGCTACACCTTC. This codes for CASSLQGTNYGYTF.

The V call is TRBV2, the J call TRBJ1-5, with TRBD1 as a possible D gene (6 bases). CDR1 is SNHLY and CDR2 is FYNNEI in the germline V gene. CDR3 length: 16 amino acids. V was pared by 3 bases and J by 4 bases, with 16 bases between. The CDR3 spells CASSDDLQGTNQPQHF. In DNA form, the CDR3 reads TGTGCCAGCAGTGACGACCTGCAGGGGACGAATCAGCCCCAGCATTTT. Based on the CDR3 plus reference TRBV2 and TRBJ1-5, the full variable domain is EPEVTQTPSHQVTQMGQEVILRCVPISNHLYFYWYRQILGQKVEFLVSFYNNEISEKSEIFDDQFSVERPDGSNFTLKIRSTKLEDSAMYFCASSDDLQGTNQPQHFGDGTRLSIL.

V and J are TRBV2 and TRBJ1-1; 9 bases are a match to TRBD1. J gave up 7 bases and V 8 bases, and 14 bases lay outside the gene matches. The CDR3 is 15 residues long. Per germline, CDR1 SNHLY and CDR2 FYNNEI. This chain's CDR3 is CASWVGDRDVSEAFF. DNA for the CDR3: TGTGCCAGCTGGGTAGGGGACAGGGATGTTAGTGAAGCTTTCTTT.

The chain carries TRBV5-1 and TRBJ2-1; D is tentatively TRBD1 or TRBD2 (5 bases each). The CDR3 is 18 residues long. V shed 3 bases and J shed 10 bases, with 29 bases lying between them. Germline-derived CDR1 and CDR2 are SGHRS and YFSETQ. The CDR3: CASSSDGQFLRETGEQFF. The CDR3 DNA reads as TGCGCCAGCAGCTCAGACGGCCAATTTCTCAGGGAGACGGGAGAGCAGTTCTTC.

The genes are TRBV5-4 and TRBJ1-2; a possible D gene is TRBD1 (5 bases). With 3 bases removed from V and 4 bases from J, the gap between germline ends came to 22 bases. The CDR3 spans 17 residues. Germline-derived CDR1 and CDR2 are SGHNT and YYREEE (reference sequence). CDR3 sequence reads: CASSSKGGSREGYGYTF. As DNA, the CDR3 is TGTGCCAGCAGCTCGAAAGGTGGGAGCAGGGAGGGCTATGGCTACACCTTC.

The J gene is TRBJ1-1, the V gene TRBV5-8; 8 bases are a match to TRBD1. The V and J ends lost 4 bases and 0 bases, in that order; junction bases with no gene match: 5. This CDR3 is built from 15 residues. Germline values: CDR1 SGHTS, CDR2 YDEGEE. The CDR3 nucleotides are TGTGCCAGCAGCACCTGGACAGGGCTGAACACTGAAGCTTTCTTT. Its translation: CASSTWTGLNTEAFF.

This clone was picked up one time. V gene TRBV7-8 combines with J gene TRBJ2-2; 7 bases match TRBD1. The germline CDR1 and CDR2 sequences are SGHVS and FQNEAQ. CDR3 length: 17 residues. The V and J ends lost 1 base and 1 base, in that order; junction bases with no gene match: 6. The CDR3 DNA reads TGTGCCAGCAGCTTAGGTTCCGGGACAGAGAACACCGGGGAGCTGTTTTTT. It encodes CASSLGSGTENTGELFF.

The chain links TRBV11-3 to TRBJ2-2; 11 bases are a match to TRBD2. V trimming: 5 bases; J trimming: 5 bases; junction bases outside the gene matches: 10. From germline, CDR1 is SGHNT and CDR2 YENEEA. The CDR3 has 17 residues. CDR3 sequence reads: CASSQGRTSGRTGELFF. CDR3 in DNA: TGTGCCAGCAGCCAGGGTCGAACTAGCGGGAGAACCGGGGAGCTGTTTTTT. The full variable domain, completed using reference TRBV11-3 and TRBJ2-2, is EAGVVQSPRYKIIEKKQPVAFWCNPISGHNTLYWYLQNLGQGPELLIRYENEEAVDDSQLPKDRFSAERLKGVDSTLKIQPAELGDSAVYLCASSQGRTSGRTGELFFGEGSRLTVL.

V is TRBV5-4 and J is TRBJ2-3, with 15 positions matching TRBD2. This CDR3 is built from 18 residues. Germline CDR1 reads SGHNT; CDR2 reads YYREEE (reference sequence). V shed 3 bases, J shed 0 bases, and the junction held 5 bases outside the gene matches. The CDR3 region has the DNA TGTGCCAGCAGCTCCGGACTAGCGGGGGGGGCTAGCACAGATACGCAGTATTTT. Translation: CASSSGLAGGASTDTQYF.

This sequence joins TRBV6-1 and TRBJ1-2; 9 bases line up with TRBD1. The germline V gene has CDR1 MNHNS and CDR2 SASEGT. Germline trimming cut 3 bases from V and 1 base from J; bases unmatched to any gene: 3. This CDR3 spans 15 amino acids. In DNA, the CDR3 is TGTGCCAGCAGTGACCCGGACAGGGGTAACTATGGCTACACCTTC. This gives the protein CASSDPDRGNYGYTF.

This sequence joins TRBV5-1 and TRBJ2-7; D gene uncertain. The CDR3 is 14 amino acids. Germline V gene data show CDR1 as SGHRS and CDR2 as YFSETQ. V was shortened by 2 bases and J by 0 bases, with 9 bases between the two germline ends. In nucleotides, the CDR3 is TGCGCCAGCAGCTTCTCCTCGAGCTCCTACGAGCAGTACTTC. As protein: CASSFSSSSYEQYF.

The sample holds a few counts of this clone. The CDR3 loop is CASSLGGPLTDTQYF. The CDR3 DNA follows: TGCGCCAGCAGTCTCGGGGGCCCCCTCACAGATACGCAGTATTTT. This chain links TRBV10-1 with TRBJ2-3, with D tentatively TRBD1 or TRBD2 (6 bases each). The CDR3 sequence is 15 residues long. Trimming stripped 5 bases from V and 2 bases from J, with 14 bases between. Germline CDR1 WNHNN, CDR2 SYGVQD (reference sequence).

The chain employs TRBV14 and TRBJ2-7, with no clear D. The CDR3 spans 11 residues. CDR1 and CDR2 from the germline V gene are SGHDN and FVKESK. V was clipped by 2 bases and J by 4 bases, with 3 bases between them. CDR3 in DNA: TGTGCCAGCAGCCAAAATTACGAGCAGTACTTC. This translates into CASSQNYEQYF.